These 32 T cell receptor beta chains were sequenced from one sample in a study of response to subunit inactivated influenza vaccine. TCRdb redid the calling of the RT-PCR reads with MiXCR, one entry per CDR3 protein. The sample lists hundreds of thousands of distinct CDR3 sequences, approximately 15% seen once, with 3% to 3.5% in the top ten. Sequencing used CD4+ T cells sorted from PBMCs, obtained less than 30 months after vaccination. Receptor source: a man between 50 and 75 years old who received an inactivated influenza vaccine.

The chain carries TRBV20-1 and TRBJ1-4; 8 bases line up with TRBD1. CDR1 DFQATT and CDR2 SNEGSKA come from the germline V gene (reference sequence). The CDR3 totals 15 residues. V lost 3 bases and J lost 2; bases outside the gene matches: 5. The CDR3 bases are TGCAGTGCTAGCGGACAGGGTGGGACTAATGAAAAACTGTTTTTT. Translation: CSASGQGGTNEKLFF.

The rearrangement links TRBV4-3 to TRBJ2-2; TRBD1 matches 8 bases. Germline loops: CDR1 LGHNA, CDR2 YSLEER. With V trimmed by 4 bases and J by 5 bases, 6 bases remained unmatched. CDR3 size: 15 residues. The CDR3 sequence is CASSPRGRGTGELFF. The CDR3 DNA reads TGCGCCAGCAGCCCCAGGGGGCGCGGAACCGGGGAGCTGTTTTTT.

This clonotype was observed a few times. The chain joins TRBV11-2 to TRBJ1-2, with D tentatively TRBD1 (5 bases). Trimming removed 1 base from V and 4 bases from J, with 7 bases in between. The CDR3 is 13 amino acids. Germline values: CDR1 SGHAT, CDR2 FQNNGV. The CDR3 here is CASSLVQAYGYTF. The CDR3 DNA is TGTGCCAGCAGCTTAGTACAGGCCTATGGCTACACCTTC.

The chain couples TRBV12-3 or TRBV12-4 to TRBJ2-1, with 8 bases that match TRBD1. The CDR3 is 16 residues long. V was pared by 6 bases and J by 3 bases, with 10 bases of the junction left unmatched. CDR3 loop: CASRPGGQGRYNEQFF. CDR3 bases: TGTGCCAGCAGGCCCGGAGGACAGGGCCGCTACAATGAGCAGTTCTTC.

This sequence joins TRBV10-2 and TRBJ2-3; D might be TRBD1 (5 bases). Trimming stripped 7 bases from V and 2 bases from J, with 13 bases between. From germline, CDR1 is WSHSY and CDR2 SAAADI. This CDR3 is built from 14 residues. CDR3 region: CASNAGQNTDTQYF. The CDR3 region has the DNA TGCGCCAGCAACGCAGGGCAGAACACAGATACGCAGTATTTT.

This chain connects TRBV19 to TRBJ1-5, with 9 bases lining up with TRBD1. Germline V gives CDR1 LNHDA, CDR2 SQIVND (reference sequence). This CDR3 is 14 amino acids long. With V trimmed by 7 bases and J by 9 bases, 10 bases remained unmatched. CDR3 coding DNA: TGTGCCAGTACCCGGACAGGGGCCGGGGGGCCCCAGCATTTT. It translates to CASTRTGAGGPQHF.

The chain couples TRBV10-3 to TRBJ2-1, with D perhaps matching TRBD2 (5 bases). With 2 bases removed from V and 5 bases from J, the gap between germline ends came to 7 bases. The length of the CDR3 is 13 residues. Germline values: CDR1 ENHRY, CDR2 SYGVKD. The CDR3 here is CAISEGLNNEQFF. The DNA for the CDR3 is TGTGCCATCAGTGAGGGACTGAACAATGAGCAGTTCTTC.

This clonotype was detected once. The rearrangement joins TRBV15 to TRBJ2-5, with a possible D match to TRBD2 (6 bases). Trimming pared 7 bases from V and 7 bases from J, leaving 13 bases between. The CDR3 sequence is 12 residues long. Germline values: CDR1 LNHNV, CDR2 YYDKDF (reference sequence). The CDR3 DNA reads as TGTGCCACCAACACCCCCGGGGGGACCCAGTACTTC. This translates into CATNTPGGTQYF.

The rearrangement links TRBV6-1 to TRBJ1-4; 7 bases are shared with TRBD1. V shed 6 bases and J 3 bases; nucleotides not matched to a gene: 4. Looked up from germline, CDR1 is MNHNS and CDR2 is SASEGT. This CDR3 has 14 residues. CDR3 DNA: TGTGCCAGCAGCTGGACAGGATCTAATGAAAAACTGTTTTTT. Protein sequence: CASSWTGSNEKLFF.

This clonotype was seen once. The chain carries TRBV11-3 and TRBJ2-1; a possible D gene is TRBD2 (6 bases). With 0 bases removed from V and 2 bases from J, the gap between germline ends came to 14 bases. The CDR3 extends over 17 amino acids. CDR1 SGHNT and CDR2 YENEEA come from the germline V gene. DNA for the CDR3: TGTGCCAGCAGCTTAGATTTGGCGGGGAACACCTACAATGAGCAGTTCTTC. Its protein product is CASSLDLAGNTYNEQFF.

The chain links TRBV6-5 to TRBJ2-7; D might be TRBD1 (6 bases). Per germline, CDR1 MNHEY and CDR2 SVGAGI. The germline V and J ends were trimmed by 4 bases and 2 bases, with 15 bases remaining between them. The CDR3 covers 15 residues. CDR3 nucleotides: TGTGCCAGCAGTTCCGGGACACAGGTTGCCTACGAGCAGTACTTC. It is translated as CASSSGTQVAYEQYF.

This chain joins TRBV6-2 or TRBV6-3 and TRBJ2-7; D gene unclear. Germline-derived CDR1 and CDR2 are MNHEY and SVGEGT. The length of the CDR3 is 16 residues. Trimming left V 0 bases short and J 3 bases short, with 15 bases between. The CDR3, as DNA: TGTGCCAGCAGTTACTCGAGAGGTGGAGTAGGCTACGAGCAGTACTTC. Its protein product is CASSYSRGGVGYEQYF.

The chain couples TRBV7-2 to TRBJ2-2, with 11 bases fitting TRBD2. The CDR3 is made up of 16 amino acids. V shed 5 bases and J 3 bases; nucleotides not matched to a gene: 5. The V gene's germline CDR1 is SGHTA and CDR2 FQGNSA. This chain's CDR3 is CASSILAGAYTGELFF. CDR3 in DNA: TGTGCCAGCAGCATACTAGCGGGGGCTTACACCGGGGAGCTGTTTTTT.

The chain employs TRBV20-1 and TRBJ2-3; 13 bases match TRBD2. The CDR3 is made up of 15 amino acids. The trim removed 6 bases at V and 4 bases at J, leaving 7 bases unmatched. From germline, CDR1 is DFQATT and CDR2 SNEGSKA (reference sequence). Here the CDR3 reads CSALKLAGGPDTQYF. The CDR3 bases are TGCAGTGCCCTTAAACTAGCGGGAGGGCCAGATACGCAGTATTTT.

This clonotype was found once. The V gene is TRBV29-1, the J gene TRBJ2-5, with 9 bases fitting TRBD1. J was trimmed by 5 bases and V by 4 bases; bases with no gene match: 17. This CDR3 is 17 amino acids long. In germline, CDR1 is SQVTM, CDR2 ANQGSEA. The CDR3 sequence is CSVALGQGFQAGETQYF. CDR3 bases: TGCAGCGTTGCTTTGGGACAGGGATTCCAAGCGGGTGAGACCCAGTACTTC.

This clonotype was found a few times. CDR3 sequence (DNA): TGTGCCAGCAGCTTAAATGGCAGGGGAGGAAACATTCAGTACTTC. Its protein is CASSLNGRGGNIQYF. The chain recombines TRBV11-2 with TRBJ2-4; perhaps D is TRBD1 or TRBD2 (6 bases each). This CDR3 comprises 15 residues. The V end lost 2 bases, the J end lost 6 bases, and 14 bases lay between the germline ends. Per germline, CDR1 SGHAT and CDR2 FQNNGV.

This sequence joins TRBV7-1 and TRBJ2-7, with 13 bases matching TRBD2. TRBV7-1 qualifies as an ORF whose function is uncertain. The CDR3 has 19 residues. The ends lost 3 bases at V and 3 bases at J; junction bases unmatched: 14. The CDR3 protein is CASSSAGTEGLAGYYEQYF. CDR3 sequence (DNA): TGTGCCAGCAGCTCCGCCGGGACGGAGGGACTAGCGGGATACTACGAGCAGTACTTC.

The chain employs TRBV7-9 and TRBJ2-4; TRBD1 is a possible D gene (6 bases). This CDR3 is built from 15 residues. The V gene's germline CDR1 is SEHNR and CDR2 FQNEAQ (reference sequence). V was trimmed by 4 bases and J by 1 base, leaving 11 bases between them. CDR3 in amino acids: CASSSIRGAKNIQYF. The CDR3 region has the DNA TGTGCCAGCAGCTCCATCAGGGGTGCCAAAAACATTCAGTACTTC.

In its sample, this clonotype was seen a few times. This CDR3 reads CASSYASAYNEQFF. The CDR3 DNA sequence: TGTGCCAGCAGTTACGCGTCAGCCTACAATGAGCAGTTCTTC. The chain links TRBV12-3 or TRBV12-4 to TRBJ2-1; D call uncertain. This CDR3 has 14 residues. Trimming left V 4 bases short and J 2 bases short, with 9 bases between.

V is TRBV4-1 and J is TRBJ2-5; a weak D match, TRBD1 (6 bases). The CDR3 has 16 residues. V was shortened by 0 bases and J by 3 bases, with 14 bases between the two germline ends. Germline V gene sequence: CDR1 MGHRA, CDR2 YSYEKL. The chain's CDR3 is CASSQDRSGAKETQYF. CDR3 bases: TGCGCCAGCAGCCAAGATCGTTCAGGGGCTAAAGAGACCCAGTACTTC.

In this sample, this clonotype turned up a few times. The chain is built from TRBV10-3 and TRBJ2-7; TRBD1 matches at 9 bases. The CDR3 covers 15 residues. The J segment lost 4 bases and the V segment lost 5 bases, leaving 9 bases of the junction unmatched. Germline CDR1 is ENHRY and CDR2 is SYGVKD. The DNA of the CDR3 is TGTGCCATCAGTCCCGGGACAGGGAGGGGGTACGAGCAGTACTTC. Translation gives CAISPGTGRGYEQYF.

The CDR3 sequence: CASSRSNAANTEAFF. The CDR3 DNA follows: TGTGCCAGCAGCCGCTCGAACGCGGCGAACACTGAAGCTTTCTTT. The genes are TRBV4-2 and TRBJ1-1, with D unclear. Trimming left V 4 bases short and J 1 base short, with 13 bases between. This CDR3 has 15 residues. Germline CDR1 reads LGHNA; CDR2 reads YNFKEQ.

The sample holds a few counts of this clonotype. At one end, the junction sequence differs from germline, possibly due to a read error. The chain recombines TRBV20-1 with TRBJ2-5; unclear D gene. The germline gives CDR1 DFQATT, CDR2 SNEGSKA (reference sequence). CDR3 length equals 15 residues. The CDR3 loop reads CSASSLRAHQKTQYF. In DNA, the CDR3 is TGCAGTGCTAGTAGTTTACGGGCCCACCAAAAGACCCAGTACTTC.

This clonotype appeared once. A read error may be the cause here, since a much bigger clone is one base away. This rearrangement joins TRBV5-6 to TRBJ2-3; 9 positions match TRBD2. The CDR3 is made up of 14 amino acids. CDR1 is SGHDT and CDR2 is YYEEEE in the germline V gene. The CDR3 sequence: CASSPWTSEDTEYF. CDR3 nucleotide sequence: TGTGCCAGCAGCCCGTGGACTAGCGAAGATACGGAGTATTTT.

V gene TRBV29-1 combines with J gene TRBJ2-5; TRBD2 matches at 10 bases. CDR3 length: 16 amino acids. With V trimmed by 6 bases and J by 2 bases, 12 bases remained unmatched. Germline lookup yields CDR1 SQVTM and CDR2 ANQGSEA. The CDR3 sequence: CSVTPGRLAGQETQYF. The CDR3, as DNA: TGCAGCGTCACCCCCGGGCGACTAGCGGGTCAAGAGACCCAGTACTTC.

This clonotype was counted only a few times. The chain has TRBV7-2 and TRBJ1-2; 10 bases are shared with TRBD1. J lost 3 bases, V lost 5 bases, and 9 bases had no gene match. CDR3 length: 16 amino acids. From germline, CDR1 is SGHTA and CDR2 FQGNSA. CDR3 nucleotide sequence: TGTGCCAGCAGCCGACTAGGGACAGGGGCCCACTATGGCTACACCTTC. Encoded protein: CASSRLGTGAHYGYTF.

The rearrangement joins TRBV4-2 to TRBJ2-1; 8 nucleotides agree with TRBD2. The trim removed 5 bases at V and 6 bases at J, leaving 9 bases unmatched. Germline V CDR1 and CDR2: LGHNA, YNFKEQ. The CDR3 is made up of 15 amino acids. The CDR3 DNA is TGTGCCAGCAGCAGAGAGCTAGCGGGTGCCAATGAGCAGTTCTTC. This sequence encodes CASSRELAGANEQFF.

This clonotype was recorded only once. This chain links TRBV6-1 with TRBJ2-2; weak D call: TRBD2 (7 bases). This CDR3 spans 16 amino acids. Germline assignment: CDR1 MNHNS and CDR2 SASEGT. The ends were cut back, 0 bases at V and 7 bases at J, with 15 bases in the middle. This chain's CDR3 is CASSEALRGGHGELFF. DNA of the CDR3: TGTGCCAGCAGTGAAGCGCTTAGGGGGGGACACGGGGAGCTGTTTTTT.

This clonotype was seen more than once but under ten times. The chain uses TRBV9 and TRBJ2-2; TRBD1 or TRBD2 may be the D gene (5 bases each). Trimming left V 4 bases short and J 6 bases short, with 19 bases between. CDR3 length equals 16 residues. Looked up from germline, CDR1 is SGDLS and CDR2 is YYNGEE. CDR3 DNA: TGTGCCAGCAGCTTGACTCGGGGCTCGGAGGCCGGGGAGCTGTTTTTT. Its translation is CASSLTRGSEAGELFF.

Only a few counts were recorded for this clonotype. The V and J genes are TRBV3-1 and TRBJ2-3; 8 bases align to TRBD1. Losses at the gene ends were 4 bases for V and 3 bases for J; bases not matched to a gene: 6. This CDR3 region has 15 residues. Germline V CDR1 and CDR2: LGHDT, YNNKEL (reference sequence). The CDR3, as DNA: TGTGCCAGCAGCCCAAGGACAGGGTGGACAGATACGCAGTATTTT. Translation gives CASSPRTGWTDTQYF.

V and J are TRBV7-2 and TRBJ1-5; D gene unclear. The germline gives CDR1 SGHTA, CDR2 FQGNSA. Trimming took 7 bases from V and 10 from J, leaving 23 bases between them. The CDR3 runs 15 residues. The CDR3 is CASNEGLTSRTPQHF. The CDR3, as DNA: TGTGCCAGCAATGAGGGTCTTACCTCCCGCACACCCCAGCATTTT.

Only a few counts were recorded for this clonotype. This chain joins TRBV5-1 and TRBJ2-3; D unresolved. Trimming left V 4 bases short and J 0 bases short, with 12 bases between. Germline V gives CDR1 SGHRS, CDR2 YFSETQ. The CDR3 consists of 15 residues. CDR3 loop: CASSPGGPSTDTQYF. The CDR3 DNA is TGCGCCAGCAGCCCCGGCGGACCTAGCACAGATACGCAGTATTTT.